The rows below give T cell receptor beta chains drawn from one sample of a study of graft-versus-host responses after intestinal transplantation. Some clones are missing from TCRdb's copy, which holds only in-frame ones; the method was immunoSEQ multiplex PCR. The data contain roughly 50,000 clones, roughly 91% of them singletons. The antigens for these receptors are not known. The material sequenced was unstimulated CD4+ T cells sorted from spleen or lymph node cells, taken before transplant. The receptor source for this set is a human donor who was the organ donor for an intestinal transplant. Both conserved end residues are part of each CDR3. A D gene is named only where the DNA matches it firmly. The size entry is marked missing in some rows and otherwise reads once, few, many or a size class.

cdr3_nt	cdr3_aa	v_call	clone_size	j_call	d_call
TGCGCCAGCAGCAACCTAGCGGGAGGCCAAGAGACCCAGTACTTC	CASSNLAGGQETQYF	TRBV5-1	-	TRBJ2-5	TRBD2
TGCAGCGTTTCTAACACCGGGGAGCTGTTTTTT	CSVSNTGELFF	TRBV29-1	-	TRBJ2-2	-
TGTGCCAGTAGTGGGACAGGGGGACGCTACGAGCAGTACTTC	CASSGTGGRYEQYF	TRBV19	-	TRBJ2-7	TRBD1
TGTGCCTGGAGTGTACGTGACACTACTGAAGCTTTCTTT	CAWSVRDTTEAFF	TRBV30	-	TRBJ1-1	-
TGTGCCAGCAGTTGGACAGGGGGTGAAGCTTTCTTT	CASSWTGGEAFF	TRBV6-5	-	TRBJ1-1	TRBD1
TGTGCCTGGAGTGGGACTAGCGGGATCAACGAGCAGTACTTC	CAWSGTSGINEQYF	TRBV30	-	TRBJ2-7	TRBD2
TGTGCCAGCAGTTTATTGGGGTATAGCAATCAGCCCCAGCATTTT	CASSLLGYSNQPQHF	TRBV28	-	TRBJ1-5	-
TGTGCCAGCAGCTTCCGGGACAGGGGGTACGAGCAGTACTTC	CASSFRDRGYEQYF	TRBV7-9	-	TRBJ2-7	TRBD1
TGTGCCTGGAGTGTACTAGCGGGATCTAATACGCAGTATTTT	CAWSVLAGSNTQYF	TRBV30	-	TRBJ2-3	TRBD2
TGTGCCAGCAGCTTAGGGAGGGGGCGCAGCTATGGCTACACCTTC	CASSLGRGRSYGYTF	TRBV7-2	-	TRBJ1-2	TRBD1
TGTGCCAGTTCGACGGGAGGGCCAGAGACCCAGTACTTC	CASSTGGPETQYF	TRBV19	-	TRBJ2-5	TRBD2
TGTGCCAGCAGTCCTCGGGTAGCGGGCTACAATGAGCAGTTCTTC	CASSPRVAGYNEQFF	TRBV27	-	TRBJ2-1	TRBD2
TGTGCCAGCAGCCCCGGGTGGGGGGACCCCTATAGCACAGATACGCAGTATTTT	CASSPGWGDPYSTDTQYF	TRBV7-2	once	TRBJ2-3	-
TGTGCCAGCAGCGCCTCCCCCCGCACAGATACGCAGTATTTT	CASSASPRTDTQYF	TRBV9	-	TRBJ2-3	-
TGTGCCAGCAGCCTCCGGGACAGGGAAGACAATGAGCAGTTCTTC	CASSLRDREDNEQFF	TRBV7-3	-	TRBJ2-1	TRBD1
TGTGCCAGCTCACACCAGGGGTACTCCTACAATGAGCAGTTCTTC	CASSHQGYSYNEQFF	TRBV18	-	TRBJ2-1	-
TGTGCCAGCAGTGAAGCGGTAGCAGGCGGGGAGACCCAGTACTTC	CASSEAVAGGETQYF	TRBV2	-	TRBJ2-5	-